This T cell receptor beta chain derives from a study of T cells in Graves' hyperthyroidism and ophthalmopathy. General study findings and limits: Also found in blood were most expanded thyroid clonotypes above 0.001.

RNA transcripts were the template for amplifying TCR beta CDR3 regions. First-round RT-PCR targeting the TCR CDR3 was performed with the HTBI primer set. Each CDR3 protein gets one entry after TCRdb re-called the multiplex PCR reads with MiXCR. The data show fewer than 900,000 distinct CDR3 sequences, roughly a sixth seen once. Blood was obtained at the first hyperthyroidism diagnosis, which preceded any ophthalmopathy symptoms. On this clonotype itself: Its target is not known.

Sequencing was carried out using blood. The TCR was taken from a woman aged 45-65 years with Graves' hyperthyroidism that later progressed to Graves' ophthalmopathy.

The CDR3 DNA reads as TGTGCCACCAGCAGAGATCGGGCCCGACAGAGGAGCACTGAAGCTTTCTTT. Amino acids: CATSRDRARQRSTEAFF. J is TRBJ1-1 and V is TRBV15, with a weak D call TRBD1 (5 bases). The CDR3 runs 17 residues. CDR1 and CDR2 from the germline V gene are LNHNV and YYDKDF (reference sequence). V was shortened by 0 bases and J by 4 bases, with 18 bases between the two germline ends.